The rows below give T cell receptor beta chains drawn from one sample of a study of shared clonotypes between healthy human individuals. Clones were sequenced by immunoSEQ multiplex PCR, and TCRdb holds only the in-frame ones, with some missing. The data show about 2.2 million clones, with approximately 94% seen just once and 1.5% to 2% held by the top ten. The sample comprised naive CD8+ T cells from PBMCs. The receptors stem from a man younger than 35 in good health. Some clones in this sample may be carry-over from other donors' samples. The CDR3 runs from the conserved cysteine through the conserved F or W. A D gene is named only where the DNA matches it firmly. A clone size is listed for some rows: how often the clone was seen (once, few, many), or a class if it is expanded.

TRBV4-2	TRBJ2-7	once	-	CASSQDRSLESYEQYF	TGTGCCAGCAGCCAAGATCGAAGCCTAGAGAGCTACGAGCAGTACTTC
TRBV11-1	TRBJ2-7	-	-	CASSLVSADEQYF	TGTGCCAGCAGCTTAGTCTCGGCGGACGAGCAGTACTTC
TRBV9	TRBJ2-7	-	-	CASSSGGAGYEQYF	TGTGCCAGCAGCTCCGGAGGGGCAGGCTACGAGCAGTACTTC
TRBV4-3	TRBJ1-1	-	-	CASSPEGQPMNTEAFF	TGCGCCAGCAGCCCCGAAGGACAGCCCATGAACACTGAAGCTTTCTTT
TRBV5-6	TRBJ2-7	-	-	CASSLEGGGTYEQYF	TGTGCCAGCAGCTTGGAAGGGGGCGGGACCTACGAGCAGTACTTC
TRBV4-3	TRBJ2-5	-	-	CASSQGITPAGETQYF	TGCGCCAGCAGCCAAGGTATCACTCCCGCGGGGGAGACCCAGTACTTC
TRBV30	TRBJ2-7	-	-	CAWSVRSGYEQYF	TGTGCCTGGAGTGTAAGGTCGGGGTACGAGCAGTACTTC
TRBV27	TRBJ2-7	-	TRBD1	CASSTGTESYEQYF	TGTGCCAGCAGTACCGGGACAGAGTCCTACGAGCAGTACTTC
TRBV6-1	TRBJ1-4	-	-	CASSELSGFRANEKLFF	TGTGCCAGCAGTGAACTTTCAGGGTTTCGGGCTAATGAAAAACTGTTTTTT
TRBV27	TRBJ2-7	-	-	CASSPSGGPASYEQYF	TGTGCCAGCAGTCCCTCCGGGGGACCTGCCTCCTACGAGCAGTACTTC
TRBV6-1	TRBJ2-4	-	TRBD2	CASRASGIAKNIQYF	TGTGCCAGCAGGGCTAGCGGTATAGCCAAAAACATTCAGTACTTC
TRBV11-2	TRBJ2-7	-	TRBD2	CASSHSGRSSYEQYF	TGTGCCAGCAGCCATAGCGGGAGGAGCTCCTACGAGCAGTACTTC
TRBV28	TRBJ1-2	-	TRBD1	CASRLDRASGYTF	TGTGCCAGCAGATTAGACAGGGCGTCTGGCTACACCTTC
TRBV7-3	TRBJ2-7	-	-	CASSWGPGETYEQYF	TGTGCCAGCAGCTGGGGGCCAGGGGAAACCTACGAGCAGTACTTC
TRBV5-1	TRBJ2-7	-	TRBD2	CASSTTPGLAPTRDYEQYF	TGCGCCAGCAGCACAACCCCGGGACTAGCTCCCACGAGGGACTACGAGCAGTACTTC
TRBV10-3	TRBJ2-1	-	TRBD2	CAISATSGSYNEQFF	TGTGCCATCAGTGCGACTAGCGGGAGCTACAATGAGCAGTTCTTC
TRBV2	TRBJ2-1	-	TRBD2	CASSGKGTTLYNEQFF	TGTGCCAGCAGTGGCAAGGGGACTACCCTCTACAATGAGCAGTTCTTC
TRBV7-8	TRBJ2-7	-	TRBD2	CASSGRTSPTHYEQYF	TGTGCCAGCAGCGGCCGGACTAGCCCTACCCACTACGAGCAGTACTTC
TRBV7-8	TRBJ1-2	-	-	CASSLLSEGDGYGYTF	TGTGCCAGCAGCTTATTATCTGAGGGGGATGGTTATGGCTACACCTTC
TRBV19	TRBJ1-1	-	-	CASNFRQMNTEAFF	TGTGCCAGTAATTTTCGGCAGATGAACACTGAAGCTTTCTTT
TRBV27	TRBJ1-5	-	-	CASSLLSTNQPQHF	TGTGCCAGCAGTTTGTTGTCAACCAATCAGCCCCAGCATTTT
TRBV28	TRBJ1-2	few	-	CASSYSEGLAYGYTF	TGTGCCAGCAGTTACAGCGAGGGGCTCGCCTATGGCTACACCTTC
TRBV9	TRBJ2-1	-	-	CASSDRDYNEQFF	TGTGCCAGCAGCGATAGGGACTACAATGAGCAGTTCTTC
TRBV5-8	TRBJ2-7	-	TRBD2	CASSSLGRGAYEQYF	TGTGCCAGCAGCTCCCTGGGGAGGGGTGCCTACGAGCAGTACTTC
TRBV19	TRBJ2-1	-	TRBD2	CASSWTGGLNEQFF	TGTGCCAGTAGTTGGACGGGGGGTTTGAATGAGCAGTTCTTC
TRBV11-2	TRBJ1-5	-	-	CASSLGAANQPQHF	TGTGCCAGCAGCTTAGGGGCAGCTAATCAGCCCCAGCATTTT
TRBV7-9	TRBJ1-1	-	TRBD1	CASSQVEDREKAFF	TGTGCCAGCAGCCAAGTAGAGGACAGGGAAAAAGCTTTCTTT
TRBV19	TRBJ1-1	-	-	CASSYGTANTEAFF	TGTGCCAGTAGTTACGGGACGGCGAACACTGAAGCTTTCTTT
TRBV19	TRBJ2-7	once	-	CASSISTSSYEQYF	TGTGCCAGTAGTATTAGTACCAGCTCCTACGAGCAGTACTTC
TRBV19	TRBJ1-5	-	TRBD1	CASSITGVHSNQPQHF	TGTGCCAGTAGTATTACAGGGGTTCATAGCAATCAGCCCCAGCATTTT
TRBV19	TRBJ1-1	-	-	CASALGGNTEAFF	TGTGCCAGTGCTCTTGGGGGAAACACTGAAGCTTTCTTT
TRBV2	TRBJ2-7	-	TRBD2	CASSEWGGRSYEQYF	TGTGCCAGCAGTGAATGGGGAGGGCGCTCCTACGAGCAGTACTTC
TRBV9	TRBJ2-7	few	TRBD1	CASSVGTGTYEQYF	TGTGCCAGCAGCGTAGGGACAGGGACCTACGAGCAGTACTTC
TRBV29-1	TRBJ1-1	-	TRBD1	CSVGDRVNTEAFF	TGCAGCGTAGGTGACAGGGTGAACACTGAAGCTTTCTTT
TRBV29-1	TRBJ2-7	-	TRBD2	CSVVGLAPEQYF	TGCAGCGTTGTGGGACTAGCACCCGAGCAGTACTTC
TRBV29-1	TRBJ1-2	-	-	CSVEGLAYGYTF	TGCAGCGTTGAAGGACTGGCCTATGGCTACACCTTC
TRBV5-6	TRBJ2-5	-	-	CASSESGRIQETQYF	TGTGCCAGCAGCGAATCGGGACGGATCCAAGAGACCCAGTACTTC
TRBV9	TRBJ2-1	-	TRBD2	CASSDRTSGSPSNEQFF	TGTGCCAGCAGCGATCGGACTAGCGGGAGTCCAAGCAATGAGCAGTTCTTC
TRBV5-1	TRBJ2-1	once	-	CASSPRGDPYNEQFF	TGCGCCAGCAGCCCCCGCGGGGATCCCTACAATGAGCAGTTCTTC
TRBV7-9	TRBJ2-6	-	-	CAVGANVLTF	TGTGCAGTGGGGGCCAACGTCCTGACTTTC
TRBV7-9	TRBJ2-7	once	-	CASSLLSVLSHYEQYF	TGTGCCAGCTCGCTGCTTTCGGTTTTGAGCCACTACGAGCAGTACTTC
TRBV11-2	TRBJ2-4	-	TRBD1	CASSSRDREAKNIQYF	TGTGCCAGCAGCTCCCGGGACAGGGAGGCCAAAAACATTCAGTACTTC